This entry lists 6 T cell receptor beta chains sequenced from one sample in a study of patients and donors after allogeneic stem cell transplantation. In TCRdb, the RT-PCR reads were re-called with MiXCR into one record per CDR3 protein. The profile shows more than 150,000 distinct CDR3 sequences, around two fifths of them singletons. Specimen: blood, either unsorted or a sorted T cell fraction (not recorded which). These receptors all come from a human donor who was either an allogeneic HSCT recipient or a stem cell or donor lymphocyte infusion donor (not recorded which). It is not recorded whose cells these are; they may come from a transplant donor.

This chain links TRBV9 with TRBJ2-7; 11 nucleotides match TRBD2. The CDR3 is 18 residues long. The ends lost 0 bases at V and 4 bases at J; junction bases unmatched: 12. Per the germline V gene, CDR1 is SGDLS and CDR2 is YYNGEE. The CDR3 loop reads CASSVGPLLAGVQYEQYF. In nucleotides, the CDR3 is TGTGCCAGCAGCGTAGGGCCCTTACTAGCGGGAGTTCAATACGAGCAGTACTTC.

This clonotype has at least ten counts. The gene calls are TRBV7-9 and TRBJ1-3, with D maybe TRBD1 (5 bases). Per germline, CDR1 SEHNR and CDR2 FQNEAQ (reference sequence). The CDR3 is made up of 15 amino acids. With 5 bases removed from V and 1 base from J, the gap between germline ends came to 12 bases. CDR3 region: CASSASGYSGNTIYF. The CDR3 DNA follows: TGTGCCAGCAGCGCCTCAGGGTATTCTGGAAACACCATATATTTT.

This clonotype showed up just a few times. This chain connects TRBV20-1 to TRBJ1-2; no firm D call. Trimming removed 5 bases from V and 6 bases from J, with 4 bases in between. Germline V gene data show CDR1 as DFQATT and CDR2 as SNEGSKA (reference sequence). This CDR3 comprises 9 residues. The CDR3 is CSASNGYTF. The CDR3 nucleotides read TGCAGTGCTTCTAATGGCTACACCTTC.

This clonotype turned up a few times. The gene calls are TRBV29-1 and TRBJ1-1; D is ambiguous. This CDR3 is 11 amino acids long. The germline gives CDR1 SQVTM, CDR2 ANQGSEA. Trimming pared 4 bases from V and 2 bases from J, leaving 5 bases between. This CDR3 reads CSVGANTEAFF. In DNA, the CDR3 is TGCAGCGTTGGGGCCAACACTGAAGCTTTCTTT. The full variable domain, in which reference TRBV29-1 and TRBJ1-1 provide the parts outside the CDR3, is SAVISQKPSRDICQRGTSLTIQCQVDSQVTMMFWYRQQPGQSLTLIATANQGSEATYESGFVIDKFPISRPNLTFSTLTVSNMSPEDSSIYLCSVGANTEAFFGQGTRLTVV.

The table lists this clonotype with a few counts. The chain recombines TRBV12-3 or TRBV12-4 with TRBJ2-5; the D is unclear. The V gene lost 2 bases and the J gene lost 1 base, with 5 bases spanning the gap. This CDR3 has 13 residues. CDR3 nucleotide sequence: TGTGCCAGCAGTTTAAACTTCCAAGAGACCCAGTACTTC. Protein product: CASSLNFQETQYF.

The J gene is TRBJ2-5, the V gene TRBV29-1; TRBD2 aligns across 11 bases. Germline V gene sequence: CDR1 SQVTM, CDR2 ANQGSEA. V lost 7 bases, J lost 3 bases, and 1 base stayed unmatched. CDR3 length equals 12 residues. The CDR3 reads CSELAGEETQYF. DNA for the CDR3: TGCAGCGAACTAGCGGGAGAAGAGACCCAGTACTTC.